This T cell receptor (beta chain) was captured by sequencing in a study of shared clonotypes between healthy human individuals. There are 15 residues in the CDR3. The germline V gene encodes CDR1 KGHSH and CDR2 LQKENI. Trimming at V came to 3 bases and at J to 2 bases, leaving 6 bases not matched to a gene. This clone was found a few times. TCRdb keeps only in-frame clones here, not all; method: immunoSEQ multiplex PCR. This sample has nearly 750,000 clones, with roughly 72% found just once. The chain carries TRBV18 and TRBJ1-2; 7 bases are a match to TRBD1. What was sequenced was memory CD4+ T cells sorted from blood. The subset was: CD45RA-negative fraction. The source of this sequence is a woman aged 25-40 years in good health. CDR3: CASSPSQGGNYGYTF. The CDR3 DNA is TGTGCCAGCTCACCCAGTCAGGGGGGGAACTATGGCTACACCTTC.